The 11 T cell receptor beta chains given below trace back to one sample, sequenced in a study of blood T cell repertoires in COVID-19. The method was immunoSEQ multiplex PCR; TCRdb's version includes in-frame clones alone and lacks a portion of them. The table records around 160,000 clones, around nine tenths of them present only once. The sequenced sample consisted of peripheral blood. The origin of the receptors is a man aged 60 to 75 with active or convalescent COVID-19.

The V and J genes are TRBV27 and TRBJ1-2, with 7 bases fitting TRBD1. Germline V CDR1 and CDR2: MNHEY, SMNVEV (reference sequence). The J segment lost 0 bases and the V segment lost 6 bases, leaving 4 bases of the junction unmatched. This CDR3 has 14 amino acids. The CDR3 here is CASSRTGANYGYTF. As DNA, the CDR3 is TGTGCCAGCAGCCGGACAGGAGCTAACTATGGCTACACCTTC.

This clone was seen only once. The chain is built from TRBV29-1 and TRBJ1-4, with 7 bases lining up with TRBD1. The CDR3 extends over 13 amino acids. J gave up 5 bases and V 7 bases, and 7 bases lay outside the gene matches. Germline CDR1 SQVTM, CDR2 ANQGSEA. CDR3 protein: CSARTGANEKLFF. Here the CDR3 DNA reads TGCAGCGCCCGGACAGGCGCCAATGAAAAACTGTTTTTT.

V gene TRBV12-2 combines with J gene TRBJ2-7; the D call of TRBD2 is as the table states it, not checked on the DNA. TRBV12-2 is listed as a pseudogene. This CDR3 is 18 amino acids long. Here the CDR3 reads CASRLALGTSICSYEQYF. The CDR3, as DNA: TGTGCAAGTCGCTTAGCGTTGGGGACTAGCATTTGCTCCTACGAGCAGTACTTC.

The chain has TRBV3-1 (or the pseudogene TRBV3-2) and TRBJ2-3, with TRBD2 matching 8 bases. The CDR3 spans 17 residues. V gave up 4 bases and J gave up 0 bases; unmatched junction bases: 9. The germline V gene has CDR1 LGHDT and CDR2 YNNKEL (reference sequence). This chain's CDR3 is CASSRPPAGASTDTQYF. Written as DNA, the CDR3 is TGTGCCAGCAGCCGTCCGCCAGCGGGGGCAAGCACAGATACGCAGTATTTT.

This rearrangement joins TRBV19 to TRBJ1-2; 9 bases line up with TRBD1. J lost 8 bases, V lost 4 bases, and 5 bases had no gene match. Per germline, CDR1 LNHDA and CDR2 SQIVND (reference sequence). The CDR3 is 13 residues long. The CDR3 region has the DNA TGTGCCAGTAGTACGGGACAGGGTCGGGGCTACACCTTC. It is translated as CASSTGQGRGYTF.

The rearrangement uses TRBV10-1 and TRBJ2-6; D unclear. The CDR3 has 18 residues. V lost 0 bases and J lost 0, with 12 bases in between. Germline V gene lookup returns CDR1 WNHNN and CDR2 SYGVQD (reference sequence). The CDR3 sequence: CASSESARPFSGANVLTF. The DNA for the CDR3 is TGCGCCAGCAGTGAGTCGGCCAGGCCCTTCTCTGGGGCCAACGTCCTGACTTTC.

DNA of the CDR3: TGCGCCAGCAGCTTGGCACAGGGTGTCAACACCATATATTTT. Residues: CASSLAQGVNTIYF. V gene TRBV5-1 combines with J gene TRBJ1-3, with D perhaps matching TRBD1 (6 bases). The V end was cut by 0 bases, the J end by 7 bases, with 11 bases between. Germline values: CDR1 SGHRS, CDR2 YFSETQ. The CDR3 extends over 14 amino acids.

The chain has TRBV10-3 and TRBJ2-1; possible D gene TRBD2, 7 bases. The CDR3 contains 15 residues. Per the germline V gene, CDR1 is ENHRY and CDR2 is SYGVKD. V was cut by 8 bases and J by 8 bases, with 22 bases left in between. As DNA, the CDR3 is TGTGCCATCCGAAGGGGGGGAGGGCAGTCCGATGAGCAGTTCTTC. It encodes CAIRRGGGQSDEQFF.

The chain couples TRBV18 to TRBJ2-1, with 13 nucleotides matching TRBD2. This CDR3 is built from 15 residues. The germline V gene has CDR1 KGHSH and CDR2 LQKENI. Trimming cost V 3 bases and J 8 bases; bases outside gene matches: 4. In nucleotides, the CDR3 is TGTGCCAGCTCACCGGGGACTAGCGGGGTTTATGAGCAGTTCTTC. Amino acids: CASSPGTSGVYEQFF.

With regard to this clone: This sample also contains other DNA sequences that code for the same CDR3. V is TRBV5-1 and J is TRBJ1-2; D remains unclear. CDR1 is SGHRS, CDR2 YFSETQ, per germline. V lost 0 bases to trimming and J lost 6 bases, with 9 bases between them. The CDR3 spans 13 residues. CDR3 residues: CASSLVAGDGYTF. The CDR3 nucleotides are TGCGCCAGCAGCTTGGTGGCAGGTGATGGCTACACCTTC.

The V and J genes are TRBV29-1 and TRBJ1-2; D gene unclear. The V end was cut by 4 bases, the J end by 4 bases, with 13 bases between. This CDR3 contains 13 residues. The germline CDR1 and CDR2 sequences are SQVTM and ANQGSEA. CDR3: CSVVRGIGYGYTF. The CDR3 DNA reads as TGCAGCGTTGTGCGTGGTATCGGCTATGGCTACACCTTC.